This T cell receptor (beta chain) originates from a study of blood T cell repertoires in COVID-19. Cohort allocation depended upon clinical history that participants reported. Sequenced by immunoSEQ multiplex PCR; TCRdb stores in-frame clones only, minus some. The top ten hold around 3.6% of the sample, which has about 250,000 clones, roughly four fifths seen once. CDR3 length equals 17 residues. The germline V gene has CDR1 MNHNY and CDR2 SVGAGI (reference sequence). V lost 5 bases and J lost 3, with 17 bases in between. The sequenced sample was PBMCs or T cells enriched from blood (not recorded which). The source is a man aged 45-65 years who had recovered from COVID-19. The chain carries TRBV6-6 and TRBJ1-6; D may be TRBD1 (6 bases). CDR3 sequence (DNA): TGTGCCAGCAGTCAGGACAGCAGTATTTTCTATAATTCACCCCTCCACTTT. It specifies CASSQDSSIFYNSPLHF.